Below, 5 T cell receptor beta chains from the same sample are listed, as sequenced in a study of T cells in Graves' hyperthyroidism and ophthalmopathy. TCR beta CDR3 regions were amplified from RNA. HTBI primers were employed in a first-round RT-PCR of the TCR CDR3. A single record per CDR3 protein comes from TCRdb applying MiXCR to the multiplex PCR reads. The table has about 420,000 distinct CDR3 sequences, approximately 14% seen once. Sequencing was done on a sample of blood. The source of these receptors is a woman in her late teens or twenties with Graves' hyperthyroidism.

This clonotype appeared many times. The genes are TRBV19 and TRBJ2-1; 10 bases are a match to TRBD2. The ends lost 4 bases at V and 6 bases at J; junction bases unmatched: 9. Looked up from germline, CDR1 is LNHDA and CDR2 is SQIVND (reference sequence). The CDR3 sequence is 16 residues long. This CDR3 is CASSKSGGDGFNEQFF. The CDR3 region has the DNA TGTGCCAGTAGTAAGAGCGGGGGGGATGGTTTCAATGAGCAGTTCTTC.

The V gene is TRBV5-1, the J gene TRBJ1-4; unclear D gene. The germline V and J ends were trimmed by 0 bases and 3 bases, with 9 bases remaining between them. This CDR3 region has 15 residues. The germline V gene has CDR1 SGHRS and CDR2 YFSETQ. The CDR3 loop is CASSLVRGANEKLFF. The DNA of the CDR3 is TGCGCCAGCAGCTTGGTACGCGGGGCTAATGAAAAACTGTTTTTT.

The V call is TRBV7-8, the J call TRBJ1-5; D unclear. Germline CDR1 reads SGHVS; CDR2 reads FQNEAQ. This CDR3 comprises 15 residues. Trimming shortened V by 0 bases and J by 5 bases, and 11 bases separated the two germline ends. CDR3 DNA sequence: TGTGCCAGCAGCTTAGCGTATAACAACGATCAGCCCCAGCATTTT. Translating gives CASSLAYNNDQPQHF.

This clonotype has more than one count but fewer than ten. The chain recombines TRBV5-8 with TRBJ2-4, with 9 bases that match TRBD1. V gave up 0 bases and J gave up 7 bases; unmatched junction bases: 5. Germline CDR1 SGHTS, CDR2 YDEGEE. CDR3 length: 15 amino acids. DNA for the CDR3: TGTGCCAGCAGCTTGGGGGACAGGGCGAGTAACATTCAGTACTTC. This translates into CASSLGDRASNIQYF.

In this sample, this clonotype turned up many times. The chain couples TRBV5-1 to TRBJ2-1, with 8 bases fitting TRBD2. The CDR3 length is 14 residues. The junction had 3 bases not matched to a gene; V was cut back by 2 bases and J by 5 bases. CDR1 and CDR2 from the germline V gene are SGHRS and YFSETQ. The CDR3 nucleotides are TGCGCCAGCAGCTTACTAGCGGAGGACAATGAGCAGTTCTTC. It encodes CASSLLAEDNEQFF.